This T cell receptor beta chain emerged from a study of T cell responses to AZD1222 COVID-19 vaccine. Germline CDR1 reads MDHEN; CDR2 reads SYDVKM. The CDR3 is made up of 14 amino acids. V lost 8 bases and J lost 4, with 17 bases in between. Libraries were prepared by immunoSEQ multiplex PCR; TCRdb keeps only in-frame clonotypes and omits some of them. The sample holds 85,000 to 100,000 clones, 90% to 95% seen once. The receptor comes from an adult who received the AZD1222 COVID-19 vaccine. V and J are TRBV28 and TRBJ2-5; D is perhaps TRBD2 (7 bases). Source: peripheral blood, taken 28 days after the second AZD1222 dose. Here the CDR3 reads CASGGGTGRETQYF. The DNA of the CDR3 is TGTGCCAGCGGCGGGGGTACAGGGAGAGAGACCCAGTACTTC.